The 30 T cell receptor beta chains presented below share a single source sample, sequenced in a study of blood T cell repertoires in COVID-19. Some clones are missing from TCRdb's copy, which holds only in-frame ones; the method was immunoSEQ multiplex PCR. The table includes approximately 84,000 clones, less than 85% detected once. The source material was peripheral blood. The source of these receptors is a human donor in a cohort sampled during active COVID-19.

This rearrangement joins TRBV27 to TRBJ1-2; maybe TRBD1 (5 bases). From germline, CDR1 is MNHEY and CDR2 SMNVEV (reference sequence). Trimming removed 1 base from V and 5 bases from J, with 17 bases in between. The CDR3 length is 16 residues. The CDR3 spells CASSLYGGGAFYGYTF. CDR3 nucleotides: TGTGCCAGCAGTTTATATGGGGGAGGCGCTTTTTATGGCTACACCTTC.

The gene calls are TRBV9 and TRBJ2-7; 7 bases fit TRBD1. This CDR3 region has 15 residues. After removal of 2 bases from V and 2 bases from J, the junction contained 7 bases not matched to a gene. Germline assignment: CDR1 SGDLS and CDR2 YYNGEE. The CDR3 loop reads CASSVTPGQTYEQYF. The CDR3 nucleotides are TGTGCCAGCAGCGTGACCCCGGGACAGACCTACGAGCAGTACTTC.

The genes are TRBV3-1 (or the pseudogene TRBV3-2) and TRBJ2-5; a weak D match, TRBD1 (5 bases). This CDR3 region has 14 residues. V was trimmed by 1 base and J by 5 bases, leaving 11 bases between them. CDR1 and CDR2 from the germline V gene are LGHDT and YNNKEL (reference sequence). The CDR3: CASSQGGSRETQYF. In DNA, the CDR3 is TGTGCCAGCAGCCAAGGGGGCTCACGGGAGACCCAGTACTTC.

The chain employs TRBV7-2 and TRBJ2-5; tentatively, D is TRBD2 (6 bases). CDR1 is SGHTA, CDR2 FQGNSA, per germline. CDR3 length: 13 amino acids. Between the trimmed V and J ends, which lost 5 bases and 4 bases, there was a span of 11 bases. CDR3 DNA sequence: TGTGCCAGCAGCCCAGGGCGGGGAGAGACCCAGTACTTC. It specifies CASSPGRGETQYF.

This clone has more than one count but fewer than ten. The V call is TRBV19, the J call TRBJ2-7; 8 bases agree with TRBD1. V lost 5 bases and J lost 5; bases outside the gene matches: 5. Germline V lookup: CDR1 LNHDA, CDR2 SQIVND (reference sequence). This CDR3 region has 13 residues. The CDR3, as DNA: TGTGCCAGTAGTCCCGGACAGGGTGACGAGCAGTACTTC. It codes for CASSPGQGDEQYF.

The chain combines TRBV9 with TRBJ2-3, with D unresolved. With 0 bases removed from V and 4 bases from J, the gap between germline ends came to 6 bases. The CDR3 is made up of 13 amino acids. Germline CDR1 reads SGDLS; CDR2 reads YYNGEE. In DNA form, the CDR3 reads TGTGCCAGCAGCGTAGTGACATCAGATACGCAGTATTTT. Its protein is CASSVVTSDTQYF.

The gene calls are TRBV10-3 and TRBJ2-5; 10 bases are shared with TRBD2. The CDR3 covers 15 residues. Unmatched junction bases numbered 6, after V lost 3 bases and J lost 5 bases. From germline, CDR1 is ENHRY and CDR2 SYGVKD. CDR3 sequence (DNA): TGTGCCATCAGTGATGTAAGCGGGAGGGGGGAGACCCAGTACTTC. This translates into CAISDVSGRGETQYF.

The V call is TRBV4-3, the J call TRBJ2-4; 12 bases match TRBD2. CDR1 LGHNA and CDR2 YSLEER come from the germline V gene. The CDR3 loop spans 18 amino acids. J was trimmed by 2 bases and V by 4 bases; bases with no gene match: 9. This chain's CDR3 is CASSPRTSGDGTKNIQYF. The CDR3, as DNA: TGCGCCAGCAGCCCCAGGACTAGCGGGGACGGAACCAAAAACATTCAGTACTTC.

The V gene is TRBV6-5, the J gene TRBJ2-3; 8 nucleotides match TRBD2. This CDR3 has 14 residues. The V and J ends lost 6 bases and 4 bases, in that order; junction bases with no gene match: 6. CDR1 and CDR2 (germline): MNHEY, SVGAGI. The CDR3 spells CASRPGLVSDTQYF. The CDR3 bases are TGTGCCAGCAGACCGGGACTAGTCTCAGATACGCAGTATTTT.

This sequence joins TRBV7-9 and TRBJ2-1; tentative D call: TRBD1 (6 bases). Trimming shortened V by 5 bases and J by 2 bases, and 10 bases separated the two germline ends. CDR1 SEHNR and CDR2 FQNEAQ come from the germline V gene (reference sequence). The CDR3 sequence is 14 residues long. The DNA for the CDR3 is TGTGCCAGCAGCCCAGGGGTCCCCTACAATGAGCAGTTCTTC. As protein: CASSPGVPYNEQFF.

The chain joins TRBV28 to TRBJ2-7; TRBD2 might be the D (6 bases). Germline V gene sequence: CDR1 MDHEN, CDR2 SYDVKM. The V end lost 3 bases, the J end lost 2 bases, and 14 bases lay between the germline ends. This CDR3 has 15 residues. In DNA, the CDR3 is TGTGCCAGCAGTTTTAGAGGGAGGCTTCCCTACGAGCAGTACTTC. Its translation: CASSFRGRLPYEQYF.

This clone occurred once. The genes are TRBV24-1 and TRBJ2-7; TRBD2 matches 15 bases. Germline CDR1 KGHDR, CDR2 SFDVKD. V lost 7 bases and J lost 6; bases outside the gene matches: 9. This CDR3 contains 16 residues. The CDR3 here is CATRSGTSGGIGEQYF. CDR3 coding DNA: TGTGCCACCAGGTCCGGGACTAGCGGGGGGATTGGCGAGCAGTACTTC.

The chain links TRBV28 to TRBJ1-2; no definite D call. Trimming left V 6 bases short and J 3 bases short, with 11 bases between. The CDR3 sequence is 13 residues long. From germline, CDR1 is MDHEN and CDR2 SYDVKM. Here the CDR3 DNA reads TGTGCCAGCAGAGACCCGGGTTACTATGGCTACACCTTC. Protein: CASRDPGYYGYTF.

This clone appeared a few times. CDR3 nucleotides: TGTGCCAGCTCACCAGACAGTCACGAGCAGTACTTC. Translating gives CASSPDSHEQYF. This sequence joins TRBV18 and TRBJ2-7, with D possibly being TRBD1 (5 bases). Germline values: CDR1 KGHSH, CDR2 LQKENI. The CDR3 runs 12 residues. V was cut by 2 bases and J by 5 bases, with 7 bases left in between.

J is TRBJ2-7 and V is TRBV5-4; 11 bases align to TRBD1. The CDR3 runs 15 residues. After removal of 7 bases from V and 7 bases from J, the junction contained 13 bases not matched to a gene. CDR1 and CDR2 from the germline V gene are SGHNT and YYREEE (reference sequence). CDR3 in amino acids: CASAPGTGGPGEQYF. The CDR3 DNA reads TGTGCCAGCGCTCCCGGGACAGGGGGTCCTGGGGAGCAGTACTTC.

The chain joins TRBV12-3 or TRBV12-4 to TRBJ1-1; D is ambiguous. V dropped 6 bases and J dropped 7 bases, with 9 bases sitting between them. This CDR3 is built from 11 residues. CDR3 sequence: CASSSVIEAFF. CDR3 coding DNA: TGTGCCAGCAGCTCAGTGATTGAAGCTTTCTTT.

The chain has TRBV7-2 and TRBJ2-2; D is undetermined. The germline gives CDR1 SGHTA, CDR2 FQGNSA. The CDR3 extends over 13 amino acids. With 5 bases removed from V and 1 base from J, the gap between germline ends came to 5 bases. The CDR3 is CASSTMNTGELFF. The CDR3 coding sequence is TGTGCCAGCAGCACTATGAACACCGGGGAGCTGTTTTTT.

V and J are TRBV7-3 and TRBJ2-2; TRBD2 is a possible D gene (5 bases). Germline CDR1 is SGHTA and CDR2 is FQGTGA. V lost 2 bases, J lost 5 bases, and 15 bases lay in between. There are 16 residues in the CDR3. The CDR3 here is CASSLEASRGTGELFF. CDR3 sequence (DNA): TGTGCCAGCAGCTTAGAGGCTAGCCGGGGAACCGGGGAGCTGTTTTTT. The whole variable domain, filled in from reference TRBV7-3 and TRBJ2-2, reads GAGVSQTPSNKVTEKGKYVELRCDPISGHTALYWYRQSLGQGPEFLIYFQGTGAADDSGLPNDRFFAVRPEGSVSTLKIQRTERGDSAVYLCASSLEASRGTGELFFGEGSRLTVL.

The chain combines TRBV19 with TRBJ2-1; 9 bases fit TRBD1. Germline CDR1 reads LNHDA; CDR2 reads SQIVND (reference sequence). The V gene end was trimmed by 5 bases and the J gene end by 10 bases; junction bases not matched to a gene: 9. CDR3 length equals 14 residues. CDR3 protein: CASSETGQGEEQFF. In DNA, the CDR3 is TGTGCCAGTAGTGAGACGGGACAGGGAGAAGAGCAGTTCTTC.

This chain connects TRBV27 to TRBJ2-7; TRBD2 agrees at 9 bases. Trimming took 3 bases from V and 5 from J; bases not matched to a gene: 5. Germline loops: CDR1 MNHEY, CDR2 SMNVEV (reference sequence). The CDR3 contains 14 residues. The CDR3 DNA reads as TGTGCCAGCAGTTTTTTGGCGGGAGGGAACGAGCAGTACTTC. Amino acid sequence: CASSFLAGGNEQYF.

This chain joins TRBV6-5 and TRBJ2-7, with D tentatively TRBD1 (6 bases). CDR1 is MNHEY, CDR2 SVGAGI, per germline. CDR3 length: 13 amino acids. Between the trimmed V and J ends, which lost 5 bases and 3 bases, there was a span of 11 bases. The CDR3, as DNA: TGTGCCAGCAGTATCCGACAGGACTACGAGCAGTACTTC. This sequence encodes CASSIRQDYEQYF.

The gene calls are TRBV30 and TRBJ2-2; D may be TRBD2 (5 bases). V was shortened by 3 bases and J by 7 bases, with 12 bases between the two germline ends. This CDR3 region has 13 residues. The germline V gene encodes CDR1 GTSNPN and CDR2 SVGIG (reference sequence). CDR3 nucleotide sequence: TGTGCCTGGAGGAATCCCGGGGTCGGGGAGCTGTTTTTT. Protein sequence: CAWRNPGVGELFF.

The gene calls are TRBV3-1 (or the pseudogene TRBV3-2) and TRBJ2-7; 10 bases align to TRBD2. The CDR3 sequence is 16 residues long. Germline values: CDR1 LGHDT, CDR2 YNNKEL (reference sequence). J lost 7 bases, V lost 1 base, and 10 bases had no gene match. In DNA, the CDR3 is TGTGCCAGCAGCCAAGGAGCGGGAGGGCCTCTTTTTGAGCAGTACTTC. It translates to CASSQGAGGPLFEQYF.

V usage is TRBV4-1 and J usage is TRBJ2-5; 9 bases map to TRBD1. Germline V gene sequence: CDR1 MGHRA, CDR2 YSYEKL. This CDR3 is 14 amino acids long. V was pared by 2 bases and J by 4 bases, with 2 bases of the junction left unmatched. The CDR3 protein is CASSQQTGGETQYF. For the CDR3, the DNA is TGCGCCAGCAGCCAACAGACAGGGGGAGAGACCCAGTACTTC.

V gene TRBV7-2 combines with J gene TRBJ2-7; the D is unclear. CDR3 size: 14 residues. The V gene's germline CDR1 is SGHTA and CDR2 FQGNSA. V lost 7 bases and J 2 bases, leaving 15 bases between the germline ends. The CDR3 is CASKERHSTYEQYF. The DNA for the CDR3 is TGTGCCAGCAAGGAAAGGCACAGTACCTACGAGCAGTACTTC.

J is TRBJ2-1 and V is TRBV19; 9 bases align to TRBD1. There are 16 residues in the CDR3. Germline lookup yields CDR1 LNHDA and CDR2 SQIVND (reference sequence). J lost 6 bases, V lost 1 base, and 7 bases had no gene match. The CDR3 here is CASSIVPGTGLNEQFF. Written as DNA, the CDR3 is TGTGCCAGTAGTATAGTCCCCGGGACAGGGCTCAATGAGCAGTTCTTC.

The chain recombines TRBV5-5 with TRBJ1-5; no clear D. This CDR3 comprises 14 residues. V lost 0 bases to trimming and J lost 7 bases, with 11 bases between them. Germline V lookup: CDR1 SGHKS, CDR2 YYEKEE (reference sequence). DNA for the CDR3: TGTGCCAGCAGCTTGGATGCGGGTTTCCAGCCCCAGCATTTT. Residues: CASSLDAGFQPQHF.

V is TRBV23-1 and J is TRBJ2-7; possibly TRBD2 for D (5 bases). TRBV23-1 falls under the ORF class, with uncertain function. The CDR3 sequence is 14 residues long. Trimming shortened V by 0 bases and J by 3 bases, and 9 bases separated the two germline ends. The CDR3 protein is CASSQSPGIYEQYF. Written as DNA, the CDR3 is TGCGCCAGCAGTCAATCCCCGGGGATCTACGAGCAGTACTTC.

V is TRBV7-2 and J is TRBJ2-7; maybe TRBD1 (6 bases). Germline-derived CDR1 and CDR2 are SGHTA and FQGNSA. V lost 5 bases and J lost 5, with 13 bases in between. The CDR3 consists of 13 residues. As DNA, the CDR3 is TGTGCCAGCAGCAAACAGGGTGTCAACGAGCAGTACTTC. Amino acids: CASSKQGVNEQYF.

CDR3 protein: CASSLGDRGTYGYTF. CDR3 in DNA: TGTGCCAGCAGCTTGGGGGACAGGGGGACGTATGGCTACACCTTC. V usage is TRBV5-4 and J usage is TRBJ1-2; 11 bases line up with TRBD1. Per the germline V gene, CDR1 is SGHNT and CDR2 is YYREEE (reference sequence). Germline trimming cut 0 bases from V and 5 bases from J; bases unmatched to any gene: 3. The CDR3 extends over 15 amino acids.